The 16 T cell receptor beta chains below come from one sample, sequenced in a study of beta chain features in type 1 diabetes. Study outcomes and limitations: Patients with Type 1 diabetes showed moderately but significantly shorter TCRB CDR3s in all four CD4+ subsets.

The study reverse transcribed the entire isolated RNA, so it sequenced expressed TCRB transcripts. Using immunoSEQ multiplex PCR, the repertoire was profiled, and TCRdb retains in-frame clones only, with some absent. The data contain under 850,000 clones, roughly 12% of them seen just once; the ten biggest clones take up roughly 0.022%. Which antigens these TCRs recognize remains unknown. The sequenced material came from naive CD4+ T cells from blood. The receptors were sampled from a young man with type 1 diabetes.

Here the CDR3 DNA reads TGTGCCTGGAGAGACAGGGGGCCCGGGGAGCTGTTTTTT. As protein: CAWRDRGPGELFF. The chain uses TRBV30 and TRBJ2-2, with 10 bases that match TRBD1. The germline V gene has CDR1 GTSNPN and CDR2 SVGIG (reference sequence). V shed 3 bases, J shed 6 bases, and the junction held 1 base outside the gene matches. The CDR3 extends over 13 amino acids.

The rearrangement uses TRBV7-2 and TRBJ1-5, with D possibly matching TRBD1 (5 bases). CDR3 length: 15 residues. CDR1 SGHTA and CDR2 FQGNSA come from the germline V gene. V was shortened by 8 bases and J by 7 bases, with 21 bases between the two germline ends. The CDR3 loop reads CASGTNVRGGQPQHF. DNA for the CDR3: TGTGCCAGCGGAACCAATGTTAGGGGTGGACAGCCCCAGCATTTT.

This clone was seen once. V usage is TRBV10-3 and J usage is TRBJ2-7; 9 bases map to TRBD1. Germline CDR1 reads ENHRY; CDR2 reads SYGVKD. V gave up 4 bases and J gave up 2 bases; unmatched junction bases: 6. The CDR3 extends over 15 amino acids. The CDR3: CAISVGTGQTYEQYF. The DNA of the CDR3 is TGTGCCATCAGTGTTGGGACAGGGCAGACCTACGAGCAGTACTTC.

To note about this clone: Other DNA sequences from this sample encode an identical CDR3 as well. The chain uses TRBV20-1 and TRBJ2-1; no definite D call. The CDR3 covers 10 residues. V lost 1 base, J lost 8 bases, and 3 bases lay in between. CDR1 is DFQATT, CDR2 SNEGSKA, per germline (reference sequence). The CDR3 DNA is TGCAGTGCTAGAGGGGATGAGCAGTTCTTC. Amino acids: CSARGDEQFF.

The chain employs TRBV18 and TRBJ1-2; TRBD1 is a possible D gene (5 bases). This CDR3 spans 14 amino acids. Germline assignment: CDR1 KGHSH and CDR2 LQKENI. V shed 6 bases and J shed 4 bases, with 15 bases lying between them. Here the CDR3 DNA reads TGTGCCAGCTCCCAAGGGGACCCTATCTATGGCTACACCTTC. Its protein is CASSQGDPIYGYTF.

The chain employs TRBV5-1 and TRBJ1-2; D is possibly TRBD1 (5 bases). The CDR3 loop spans 14 amino acids. The V gene's germline CDR1 is SGHRS and CDR2 YFSETQ. The V end was cut by 0 bases, the J end by 2 bases, with 8 bases between. The chain's CDR3 is CASSLEGQNYGYTF. CDR3 sequence (DNA): TGCGCCAGCAGCTTGGAGGGGCAGAACTATGGCTACACCTTC.

This chain joins TRBV7-8 and TRBJ2-1; a weak D match, TRBD1 (5 bases). Germline values: CDR1 SGHVS, CDR2 FQNEAQ. The CDR3 has 14 amino acids. The CDR3 spells CASKGPSSYNEQFF. The CDR3 DNA follows: TGTGCGTCCAAGGGGCCGAGCTCCTACAATGAGCAGTTCTTC.

The table lists this clone with a count of one. V usage is TRBV27 and J usage is TRBJ1-2, with TRBD1 identical over 7 bases. The germline V gene has CDR1 MNHEY and CDR2 SMNVEV (reference sequence). The CDR3 contains 14 residues. J was trimmed by 7 bases and V by 6 bases; bases with no gene match: 11. The CDR3: CASREGGVGLGYTF. CDR3 in DNA: TGTGCCAGCAGAGAAGGGGGCGTGGGTCTTGGCTACACCTTC.

In its sample, this clone was seen a few times. The J gene is TRBJ1-2, the V gene TRBV13, with 7 bases fitting TRBD1. The length of the CDR3 is 15 residues. Germline lookup yields CDR1 PRHDT and CDR2 FYEKMQ (reference sequence). Trimming took 6 bases from V and 4 from J; bases not matched to a gene: 11. The CDR3 sequence: CASSPYDRAVYGYTF. The CDR3 DNA sequence: TGTGCCAGCAGTCCCTACGACAGGGCGGTCTATGGCTACACCTTC.

The chain employs TRBV28 and TRBJ2-5; 7 positions agree with TRBD1. Losses at the gene ends were 5 bases for V and 6 bases for J; bases not matched to a gene: 12. This CDR3 spans 15 amino acids. The germline CDR1 and CDR2 sequences are MDHEN and SYDVKM. DNA for the CDR3: TGTGCCAGCAGTCCATTTCCAGGGGGTGGAAAGACCCAGTACTTC. Translating gives CASSPFPGGGKTQYF.

The gene calls are TRBV25-1 and TRBJ2-1, with TRBD2 identical over 9 bases. J gave up 1 base and V 3 bases, and 4 bases lay outside the gene matches. The CDR3 totals 16 residues. Looked up from germline, CDR1 is MGHDK and CDR2 is SYGVNS. CDR3 loop: CASSEIAGVSYNEQFF. CDR3 bases: TGTGCCAGCAGTGAGATAGCGGGGGTGTCCTACAATGAGCAGTTCTTC.

The V gene is TRBV30, the J gene TRBJ1-5; tentative D call: TRBD1 (5 bases). Germline-derived CDR1 and CDR2 are GTSNPN and SVGIG (reference sequence). Trimming left V 2 bases short and J 10 bases short, with 18 bases between. This CDR3 has 14 amino acids. The CDR3 coding sequence is TGTGCCTGGAGTCCCCGACAGCCCCGCCAACCCCAGCATTTT. As protein: CAWSPRQPRQPQHF.

This clone has a handful of counts. J is TRBJ1-1 and V is TRBV7-3; D uncertain. CDR1 SGHTA and CDR2 FQGTGA come from the germline V gene. This CDR3 has 13 amino acids. V gave up 0 bases and J gave up 6 bases, with 8 bases separating them. DNA for the CDR3: TGTGCCAGCAGCTTAACGGAGGGAGCTGAAGCTTTCTTT. Protein product: CASSLTEGAEAFF.

This chain joins TRBV7-6 and TRBJ2-2, with 7 bases that match TRBD1. The V segment lost 5 bases and the J segment 2 bases; nucleotides outside the gene matches: 8. In germline, CDR1 is SGHVS, CDR2 FNYEAQ. The CDR3 runs to 16 residues. Here the CDR3 DNA reads TGTGCCAGCAGCCCCCAAACAGGGGACAACACCGGGGAGCTGTTTTTT. It yields the protein CASSPQTGDNTGELFF.

This clone was seen only a few times. This chain links TRBV29-1 with TRBJ1-2, with TRBD1 as a possible D gene (6 bases). Germline V gene lookup returns CDR1 SQVTM and CDR2 ANQGSEA. V shed 1 base and J shed 5 bases, with 17 bases lying between them. The CDR3 extends over 15 amino acids. CDR3 in amino acids: CSVEGGARGDYGYTF. The DNA of the CDR3 is TGCAGCGTTGAAGGGGGCGCCAGGGGCGATTATGGCTACACCTTC.

The chain is built from TRBV15 and TRBJ2-1; 8 bases line up with TRBD1. Germline V gene sequence: CDR1 LNHNV, CDR2 YYDKDF (reference sequence). V trimming: 4 bases; J trimming: 7 bases; junction bases outside the gene matches: 9. The CDR3 is 15 residues long. The CDR3 coding sequence is TGTGCCACCAGCACCGGGCCACAGGGGGAGAATGAGCAGTTCTTC. This codes for CATSTGPQGENEQFF. Based on the CDR3 plus reference TRBV15 and TRBJ2-1, the full variable domain is DAMVIQNPRYQVTQFGKPVTLSCSQTLNHNVMYWYQQKSSQAPKLLFHYYDKDFNNEADTPDNFQSRRPNTSFCFLDIRSPGLGDTAMYLCATSTGPQGENEQFFGPGTRLTVL.